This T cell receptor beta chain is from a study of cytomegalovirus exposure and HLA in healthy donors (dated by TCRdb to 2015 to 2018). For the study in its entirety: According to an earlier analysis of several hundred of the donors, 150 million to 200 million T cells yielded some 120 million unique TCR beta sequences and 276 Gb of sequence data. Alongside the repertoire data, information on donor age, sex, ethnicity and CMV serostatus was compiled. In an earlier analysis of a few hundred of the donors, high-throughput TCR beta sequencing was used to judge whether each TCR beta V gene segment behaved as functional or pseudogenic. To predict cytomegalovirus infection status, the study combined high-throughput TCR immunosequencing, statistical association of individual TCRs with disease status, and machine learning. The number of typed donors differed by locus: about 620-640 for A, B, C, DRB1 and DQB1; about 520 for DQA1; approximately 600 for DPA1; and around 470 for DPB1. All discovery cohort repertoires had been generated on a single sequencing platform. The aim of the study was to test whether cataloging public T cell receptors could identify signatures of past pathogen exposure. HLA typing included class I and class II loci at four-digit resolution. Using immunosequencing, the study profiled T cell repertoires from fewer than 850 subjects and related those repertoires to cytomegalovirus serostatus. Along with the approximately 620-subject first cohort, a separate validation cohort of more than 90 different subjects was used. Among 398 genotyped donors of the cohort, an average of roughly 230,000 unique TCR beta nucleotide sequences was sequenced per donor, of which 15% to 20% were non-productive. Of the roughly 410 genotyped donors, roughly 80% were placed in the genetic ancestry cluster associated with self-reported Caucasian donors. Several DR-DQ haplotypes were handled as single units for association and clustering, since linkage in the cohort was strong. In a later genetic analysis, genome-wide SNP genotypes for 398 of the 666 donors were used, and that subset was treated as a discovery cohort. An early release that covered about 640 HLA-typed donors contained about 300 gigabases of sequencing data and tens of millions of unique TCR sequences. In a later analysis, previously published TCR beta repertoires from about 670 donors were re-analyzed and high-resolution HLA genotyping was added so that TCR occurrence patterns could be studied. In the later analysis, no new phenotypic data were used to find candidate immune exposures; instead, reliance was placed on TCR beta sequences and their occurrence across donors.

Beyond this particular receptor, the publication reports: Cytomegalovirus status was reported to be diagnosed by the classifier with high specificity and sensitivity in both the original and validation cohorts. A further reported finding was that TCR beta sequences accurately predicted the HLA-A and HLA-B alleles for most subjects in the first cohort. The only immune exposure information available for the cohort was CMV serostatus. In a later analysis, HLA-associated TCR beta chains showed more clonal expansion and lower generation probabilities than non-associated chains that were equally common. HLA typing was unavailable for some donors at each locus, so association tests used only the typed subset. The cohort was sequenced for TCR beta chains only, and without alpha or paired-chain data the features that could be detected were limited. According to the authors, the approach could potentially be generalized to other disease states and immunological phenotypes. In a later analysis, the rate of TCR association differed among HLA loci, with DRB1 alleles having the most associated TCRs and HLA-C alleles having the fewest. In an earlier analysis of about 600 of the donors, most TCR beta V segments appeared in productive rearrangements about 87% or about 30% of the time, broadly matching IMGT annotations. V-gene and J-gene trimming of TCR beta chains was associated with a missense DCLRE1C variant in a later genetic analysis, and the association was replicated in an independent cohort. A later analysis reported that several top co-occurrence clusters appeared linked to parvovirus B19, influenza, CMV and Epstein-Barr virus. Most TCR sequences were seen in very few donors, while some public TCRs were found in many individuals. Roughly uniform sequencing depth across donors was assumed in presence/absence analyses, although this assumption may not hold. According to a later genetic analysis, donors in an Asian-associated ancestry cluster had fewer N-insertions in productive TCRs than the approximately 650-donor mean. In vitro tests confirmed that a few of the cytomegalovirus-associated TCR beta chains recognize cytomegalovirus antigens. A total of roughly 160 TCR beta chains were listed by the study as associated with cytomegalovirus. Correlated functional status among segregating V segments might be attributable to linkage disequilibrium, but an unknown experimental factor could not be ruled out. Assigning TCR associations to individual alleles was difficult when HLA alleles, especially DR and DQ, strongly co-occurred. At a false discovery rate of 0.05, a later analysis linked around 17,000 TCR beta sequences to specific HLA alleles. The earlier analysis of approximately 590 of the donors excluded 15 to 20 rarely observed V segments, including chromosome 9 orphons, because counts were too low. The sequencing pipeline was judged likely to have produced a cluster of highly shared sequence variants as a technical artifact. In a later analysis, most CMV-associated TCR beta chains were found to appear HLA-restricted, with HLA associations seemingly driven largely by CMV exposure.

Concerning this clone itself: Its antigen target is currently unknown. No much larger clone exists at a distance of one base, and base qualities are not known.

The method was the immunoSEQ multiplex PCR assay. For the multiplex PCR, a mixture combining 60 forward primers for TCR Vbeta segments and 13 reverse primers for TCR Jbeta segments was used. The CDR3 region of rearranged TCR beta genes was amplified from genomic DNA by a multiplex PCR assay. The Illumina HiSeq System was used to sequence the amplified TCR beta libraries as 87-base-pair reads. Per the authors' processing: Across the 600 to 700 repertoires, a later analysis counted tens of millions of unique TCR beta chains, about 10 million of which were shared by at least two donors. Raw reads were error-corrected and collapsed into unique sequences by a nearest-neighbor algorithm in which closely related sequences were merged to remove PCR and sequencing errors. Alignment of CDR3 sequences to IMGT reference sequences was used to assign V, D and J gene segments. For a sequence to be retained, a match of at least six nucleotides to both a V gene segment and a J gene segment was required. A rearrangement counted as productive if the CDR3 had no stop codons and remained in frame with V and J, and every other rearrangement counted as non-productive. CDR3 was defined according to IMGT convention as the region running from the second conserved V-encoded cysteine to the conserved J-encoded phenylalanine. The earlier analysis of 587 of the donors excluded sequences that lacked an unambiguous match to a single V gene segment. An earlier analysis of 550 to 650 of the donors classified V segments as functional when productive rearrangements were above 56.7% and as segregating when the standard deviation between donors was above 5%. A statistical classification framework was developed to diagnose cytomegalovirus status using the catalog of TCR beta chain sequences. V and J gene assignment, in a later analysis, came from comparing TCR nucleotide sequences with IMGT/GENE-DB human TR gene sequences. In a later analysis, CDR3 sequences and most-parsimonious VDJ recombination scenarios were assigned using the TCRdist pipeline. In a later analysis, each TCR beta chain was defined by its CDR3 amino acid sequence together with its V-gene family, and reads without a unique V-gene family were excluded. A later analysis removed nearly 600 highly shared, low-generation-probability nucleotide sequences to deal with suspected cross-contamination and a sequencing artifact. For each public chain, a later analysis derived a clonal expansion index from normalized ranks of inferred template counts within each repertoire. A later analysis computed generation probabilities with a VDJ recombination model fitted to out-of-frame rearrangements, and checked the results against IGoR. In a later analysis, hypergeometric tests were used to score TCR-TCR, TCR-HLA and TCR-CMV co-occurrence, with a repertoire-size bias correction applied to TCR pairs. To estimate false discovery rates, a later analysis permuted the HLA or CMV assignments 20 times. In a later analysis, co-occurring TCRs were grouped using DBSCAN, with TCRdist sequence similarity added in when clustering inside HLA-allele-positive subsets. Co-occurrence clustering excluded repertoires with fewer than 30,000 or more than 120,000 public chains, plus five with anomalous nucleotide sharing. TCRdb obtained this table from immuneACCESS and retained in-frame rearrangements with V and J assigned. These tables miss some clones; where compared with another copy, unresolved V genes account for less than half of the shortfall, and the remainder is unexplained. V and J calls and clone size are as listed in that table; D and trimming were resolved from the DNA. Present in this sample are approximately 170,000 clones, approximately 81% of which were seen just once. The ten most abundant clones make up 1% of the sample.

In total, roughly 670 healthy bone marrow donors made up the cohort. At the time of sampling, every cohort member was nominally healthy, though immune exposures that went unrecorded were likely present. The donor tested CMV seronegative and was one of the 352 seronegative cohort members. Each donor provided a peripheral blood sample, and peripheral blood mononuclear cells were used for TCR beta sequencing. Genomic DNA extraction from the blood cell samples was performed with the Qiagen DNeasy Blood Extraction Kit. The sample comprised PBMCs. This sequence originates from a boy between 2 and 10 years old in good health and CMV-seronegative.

In nucleotide form, the sequence is TGCGCCAGCAGCCAAGCGTCGGGACAGAGCTTGAACACTGAAGCTTTCTTT. Translated, it reads CASSQASGQSLNTEAFF. The V and J genes are TRBV4-1 and TRBJ1-1, with 7 central nucleotides matching TRBD1. Per the germline V gene, MGHRA is the CDR1 and YSYEKL is the CDR2. Its CDR3 holds 17 amino acids, cysteine through phenylalanine. The entry retains the CDR3 DNA only, 51 bases that are in frame from base 1. The germline V and J ends show losses of 1 base and 0 bases respectively, and no gene match explains 8 bases of the junction.